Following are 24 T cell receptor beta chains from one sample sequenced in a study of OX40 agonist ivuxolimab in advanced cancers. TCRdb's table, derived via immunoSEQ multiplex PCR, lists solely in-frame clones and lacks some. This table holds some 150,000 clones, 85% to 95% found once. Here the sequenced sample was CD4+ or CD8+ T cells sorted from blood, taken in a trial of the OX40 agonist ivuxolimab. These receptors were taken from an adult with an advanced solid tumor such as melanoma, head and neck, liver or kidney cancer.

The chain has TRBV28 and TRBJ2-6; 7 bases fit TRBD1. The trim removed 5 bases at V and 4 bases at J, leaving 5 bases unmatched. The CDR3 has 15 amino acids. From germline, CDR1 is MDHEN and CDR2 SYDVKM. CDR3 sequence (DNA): TGTGCCAGCAGTCGAACAGGGGCCGGGGCCAACGTCCTGACTTTC. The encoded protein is CASSRTGAGANVLTF.

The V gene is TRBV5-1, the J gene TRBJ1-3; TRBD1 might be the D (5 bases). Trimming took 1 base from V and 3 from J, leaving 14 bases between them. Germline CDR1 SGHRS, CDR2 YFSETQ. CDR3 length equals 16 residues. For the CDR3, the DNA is TGCGCCAGCAGCTTGCAGGGACCCACCGGTGGAAACACCATATATTTT. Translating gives CASSLQGPTGGNTIYF.

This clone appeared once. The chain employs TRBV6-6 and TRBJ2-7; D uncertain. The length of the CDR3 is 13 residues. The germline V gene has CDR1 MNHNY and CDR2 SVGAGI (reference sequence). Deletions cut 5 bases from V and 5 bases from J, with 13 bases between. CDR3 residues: CASSLIPYNEQYF. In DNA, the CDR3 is TGTGCCAGCAGTCTCATTCCCTACAACGAGCAGTACTTC.

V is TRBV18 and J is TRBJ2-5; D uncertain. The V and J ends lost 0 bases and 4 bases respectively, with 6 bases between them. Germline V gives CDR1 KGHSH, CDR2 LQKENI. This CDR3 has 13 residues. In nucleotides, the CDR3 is TGTGCCAGCTCACCACCGGCTAGAGAGACCCAGTACTTC. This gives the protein CASSPPARETQYF.

CDR3: CASSGGLAGTGELFF. Here the CDR3 DNA reads TGTGCCAGCAGCGGGGGACTAGCGGGAACCGGGGAGCTGTTTTTT. The chain carries TRBV5-4 and TRBJ2-2; 13 bases line up with TRBD2. Germline CDR1 SGHNT, CDR2 YYREEE (reference sequence). The CDR3 extends over 15 amino acids. J lost 5 bases, V lost 4 bases, and 2 bases had no gene match.

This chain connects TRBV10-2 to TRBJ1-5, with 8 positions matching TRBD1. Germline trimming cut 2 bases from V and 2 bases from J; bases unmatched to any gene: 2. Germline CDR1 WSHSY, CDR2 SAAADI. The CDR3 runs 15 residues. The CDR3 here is CASSEQTGGNQPQHF. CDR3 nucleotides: TGCGCCAGCAGTGAGCAGACAGGGGGCAATCAGCCCCAGCATTTT.

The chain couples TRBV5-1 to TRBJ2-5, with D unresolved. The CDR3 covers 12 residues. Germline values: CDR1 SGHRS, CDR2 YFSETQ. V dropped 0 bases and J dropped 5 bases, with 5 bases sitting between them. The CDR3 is CASSLAMETQYF. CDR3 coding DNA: TGCGCCAGCAGCTTGGCCATGGAGACCCAGTACTTC.

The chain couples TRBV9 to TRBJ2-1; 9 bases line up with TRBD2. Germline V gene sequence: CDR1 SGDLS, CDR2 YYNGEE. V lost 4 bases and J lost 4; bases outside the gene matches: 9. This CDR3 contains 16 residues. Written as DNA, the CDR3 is TGTGCCAGCAGCTCTGGACGGCGGGAGGGATACAATGAGCAGTTCTTC. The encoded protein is CASSSGRREGYNEQFF.

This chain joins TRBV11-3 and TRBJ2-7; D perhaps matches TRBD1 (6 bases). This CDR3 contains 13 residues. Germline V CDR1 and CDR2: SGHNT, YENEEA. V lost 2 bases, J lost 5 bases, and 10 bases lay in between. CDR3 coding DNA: TGTGCCAGCAGCTTACAACAGGGAGACGAGCAGTACTTC. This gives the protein CASSLQQGDEQYF.

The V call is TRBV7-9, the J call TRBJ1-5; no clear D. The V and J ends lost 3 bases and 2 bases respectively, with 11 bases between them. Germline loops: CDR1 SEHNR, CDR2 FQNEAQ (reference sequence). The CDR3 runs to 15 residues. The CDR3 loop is CASSLGLGGNQPQHF. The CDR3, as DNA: TGTGCCAGCAGCTTGGGTTTGGGTGGCAATCAGCCCCAGCATTTT.

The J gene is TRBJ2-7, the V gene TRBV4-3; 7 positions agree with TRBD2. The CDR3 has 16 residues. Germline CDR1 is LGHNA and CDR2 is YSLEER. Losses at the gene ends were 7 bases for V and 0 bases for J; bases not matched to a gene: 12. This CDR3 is CASKTHLERGSYEQYF. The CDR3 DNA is TGCGCCAGCAAAACCCATTTGGAGCGGGGCTCCTACGAGCAGTACTTC.

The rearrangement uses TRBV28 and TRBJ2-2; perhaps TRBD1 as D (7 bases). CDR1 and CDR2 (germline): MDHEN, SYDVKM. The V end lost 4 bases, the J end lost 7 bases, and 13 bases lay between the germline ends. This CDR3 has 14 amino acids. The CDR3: CASSWRGQVGELFF. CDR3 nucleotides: TGTGCCAGCAGTTGGAGGGGGCAAGTCGGGGAGCTGTTTTTT.

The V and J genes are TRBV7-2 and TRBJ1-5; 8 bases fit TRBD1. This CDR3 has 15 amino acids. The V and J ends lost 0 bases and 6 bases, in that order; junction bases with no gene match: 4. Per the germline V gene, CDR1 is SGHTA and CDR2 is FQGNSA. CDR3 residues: CASSLASGGGQPQHF. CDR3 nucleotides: TGTGCCAGCAGCTTAGCCTCAGGGGGCGGTCAGCCCCAGCATTTT.

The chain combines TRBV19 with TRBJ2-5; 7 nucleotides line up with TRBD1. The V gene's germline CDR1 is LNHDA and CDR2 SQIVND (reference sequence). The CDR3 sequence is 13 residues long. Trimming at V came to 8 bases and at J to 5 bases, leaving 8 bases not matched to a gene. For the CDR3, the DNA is TGTGCCAGTGGAGACAGGGTGAGGGAGACCCAGTACTTC. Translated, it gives CASGDRVRETQYF.

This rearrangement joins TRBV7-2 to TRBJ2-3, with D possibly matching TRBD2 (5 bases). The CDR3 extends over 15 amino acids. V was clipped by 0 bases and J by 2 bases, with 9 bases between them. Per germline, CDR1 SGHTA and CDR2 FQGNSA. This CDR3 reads CASSLAPGLTDTQYF. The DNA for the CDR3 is TGTGCCAGCAGCTTAGCGCCCGGACTCACAGATACGCAGTATTTT.

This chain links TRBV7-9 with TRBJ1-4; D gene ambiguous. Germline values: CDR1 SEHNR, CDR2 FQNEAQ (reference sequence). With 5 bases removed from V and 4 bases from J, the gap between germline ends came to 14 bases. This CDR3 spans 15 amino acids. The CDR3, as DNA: TGTGCCAGCAGCGTAATAGGTGACTATAATGAAAAACTGTTTTTT. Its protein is CASSVIGDYNEKLFF.

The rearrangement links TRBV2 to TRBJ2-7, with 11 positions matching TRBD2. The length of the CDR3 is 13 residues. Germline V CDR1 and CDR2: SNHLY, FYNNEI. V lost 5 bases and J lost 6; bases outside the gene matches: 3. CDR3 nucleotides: TGTGCCAGCAGTCTTGGACTAGCGGGCGAGCAGTACTTC. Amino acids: CASSLGLAGEQYF.

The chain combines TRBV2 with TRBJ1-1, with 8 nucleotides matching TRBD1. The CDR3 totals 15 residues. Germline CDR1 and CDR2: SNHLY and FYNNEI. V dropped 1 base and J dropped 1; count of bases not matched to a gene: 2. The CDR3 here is CASSEVTGANTEAFF. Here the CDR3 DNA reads TGTGCCAGCAGTGAAGTGACAGGGGCGAACACTGAAGCTTTCTTT.

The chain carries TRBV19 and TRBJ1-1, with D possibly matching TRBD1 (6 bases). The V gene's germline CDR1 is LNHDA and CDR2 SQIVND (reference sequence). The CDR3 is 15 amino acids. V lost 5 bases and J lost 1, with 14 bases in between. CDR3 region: CASSWRPTGNTEAFF. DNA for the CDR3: TGTGCCAGTAGTTGGCGCCCGACAGGGAACACTGAAGCTTTCTTT.

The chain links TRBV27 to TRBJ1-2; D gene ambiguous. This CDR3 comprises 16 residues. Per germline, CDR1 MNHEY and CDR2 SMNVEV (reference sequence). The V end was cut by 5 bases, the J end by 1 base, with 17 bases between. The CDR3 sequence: CASSDGAWRGNYGYTF. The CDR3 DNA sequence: TGTGCCAGCAGTGACGGCGCGTGGCGCGGTAACTATGGCTACACCTTC.

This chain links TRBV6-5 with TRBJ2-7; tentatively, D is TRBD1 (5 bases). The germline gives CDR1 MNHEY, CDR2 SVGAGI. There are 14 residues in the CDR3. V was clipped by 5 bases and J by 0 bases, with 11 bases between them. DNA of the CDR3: TGTGCCAGCAGTGAAGTAGGGGACTCCTACGAGCAGTACTTC. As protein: CASSEVGDSYEQYF.

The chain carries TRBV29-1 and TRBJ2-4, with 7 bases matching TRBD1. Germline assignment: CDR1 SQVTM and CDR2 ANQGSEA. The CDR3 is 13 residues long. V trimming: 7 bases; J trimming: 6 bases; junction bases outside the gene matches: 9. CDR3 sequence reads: CSATTTGRNIQYF. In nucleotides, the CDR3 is TGCAGCGCTACAACGACAGGGAGAAACATTCAGTACTTC.

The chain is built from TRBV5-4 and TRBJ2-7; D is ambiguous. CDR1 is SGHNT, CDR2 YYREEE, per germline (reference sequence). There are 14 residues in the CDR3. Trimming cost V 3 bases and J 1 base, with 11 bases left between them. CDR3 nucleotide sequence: TGTGCCAGCAGCTCTACGGCAGGATCCTACGAGCAGTACTTC. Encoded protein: CASSSTAGSYEQYF.

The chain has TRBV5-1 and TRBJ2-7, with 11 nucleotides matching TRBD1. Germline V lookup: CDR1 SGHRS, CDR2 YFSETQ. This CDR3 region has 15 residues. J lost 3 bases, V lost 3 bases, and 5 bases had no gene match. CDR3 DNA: TGCGCCAGCAGCTGGGGACAGGGGGTAAACTACGAGCAGTACTTC. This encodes CASSWGQGVNYEQYF. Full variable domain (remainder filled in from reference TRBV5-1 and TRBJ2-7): KAGVTQTPRYLIKTRGQQVTLSCSPISGHRSVSWYQQTPGQGLQFLFEYFSETQRNKGNFPGRFSGRQFSNSRSEMNVSTLELGDSALYLCASSWGQGVNYEQYFGPGTRLTVT.